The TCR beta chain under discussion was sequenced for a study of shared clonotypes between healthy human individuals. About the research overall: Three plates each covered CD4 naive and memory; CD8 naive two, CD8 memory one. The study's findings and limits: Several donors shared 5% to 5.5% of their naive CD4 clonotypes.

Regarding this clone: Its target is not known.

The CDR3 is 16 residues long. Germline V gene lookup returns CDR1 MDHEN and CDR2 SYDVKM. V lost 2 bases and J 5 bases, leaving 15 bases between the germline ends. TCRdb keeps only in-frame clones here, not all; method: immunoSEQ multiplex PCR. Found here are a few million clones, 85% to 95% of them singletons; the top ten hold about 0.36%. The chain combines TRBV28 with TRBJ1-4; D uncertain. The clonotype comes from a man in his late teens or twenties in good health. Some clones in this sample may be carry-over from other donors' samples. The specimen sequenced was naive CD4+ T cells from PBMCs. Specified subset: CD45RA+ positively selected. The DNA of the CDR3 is TGTGCCAGCAGTTTACTTTCAGCAGGCTTGAATGAAAAACTGTTTTTT. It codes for CASSLLSAGLNEKLFF.